These 25 T cell receptor beta chains were all obtained from the same sample, sequenced in a study of blood T cell repertoires in COVID-19. Sequencing used immunoSEQ multiplex PCR; TCRdb keeps in-frame clones, though not all of them. Counted here are tens of thousands of clones, about four fifths occurring once; the ten biggest clones make up roughly 6.7%. The sequencing input was peripheral blood. The receptors shown here come from a man between 65 and 80 years old with COVID-19, enrolled during active disease.

The gene calls are TRBV6-2 or TRBV6-3 and TRBJ1-1; 7 bases are a match to TRBD1. V was pared by 6 bases and J by 0 bases, with 13 bases of the junction left unmatched. The CDR3 consists of 17 residues. Germline CDR1 MNHEY, CDR2 SVGEGT. CDR3 protein: CASSNHPGQLMNTEAFF. The CDR3 DNA follows: TGTGCCAGCAGCAACCACCCGGGACAGCTCATGAACACTGAAGCTTTCTTT.

The genes are TRBV6-1 and TRBJ1-3; no firm D call. Germline assignment: CDR1 MNHNS and CDR2 SASEGT. This CDR3 is built from 16 residues. V lost 3 bases and J lost 0, with 12 bases in between. For the CDR3, the DNA is TGTGCCAGCAGTGACCCTCGGGTACCCTCTGGAAACACCATATATTTT. Residues: CASSDPRVPSGNTIYF.

The chain joins TRBV3-1 (or the pseudogene TRBV3-2) to TRBJ1-4, with D tentatively TRBD1 (5 bases). Germline assignment: CDR1 LGHDT and CDR2 YNNKEL (reference sequence). This CDR3 comprises 20 residues. V lost 0 bases, J lost 0 bases, and 20 bases lay in between. The CDR3 region has the DNA TGTGCCAGCAGCCAAGAATGGGGGTCGGGAGGGGACCCAACTAATGAAAAACTGTTTTTT. It yields the protein CASSQEWGSGGDPTNEKLFF.

The chain has TRBV2 and TRBJ2-1, with D possibly matching TRBD1 (5 bases). This CDR3 has 16 residues. The germline V gene has CDR1 SNHLY and CDR2 FYNNEI. Trimming stripped 3 bases from V and 1 base from J, with 13 bases between. The CDR3 sequence: CASSDRVFSSYNEQFF. The CDR3 DNA follows: TGTGCCAGCAGTGACAGGGTCTTTAGTTCCTACAATGAGCAGTTCTTC.

This clone was seen repeatedly, ten times or more. The J gene is TRBJ1-2, the V gene TRBV28; D possibly corresponds to TRBD1 (6 bases). Germline CDR1 is MDHEN and CDR2 is SYDVKM. CDR3 length: 12 residues. CDR3 loop: CSTGTTNYGYTF. CDR3 nucleotides: TGTTCCACGGGGACAACTAACTATGGCTACACCTTC.

In this sample, this clone turned up a few times. This chain joins TRBV7-2 and TRBJ1-1, with D possibly TRBD1 on 5 matching bases. This CDR3 region has 15 residues. CDR1 is SGHTA and CDR2 is FQGNSA in the germline V gene. Trimming took off 5 bases at V and 4 bases at J, with 17 bases between the two ends. The CDR3 sequence: CASSPRRGGSTEAFF. The CDR3 region has the DNA TGTGCCAGCAGCCCCCGGCGGGGGGGGAGCACTGAAGCTTTCTTT.

This clone was detected only a few times. The rearrangement joins TRBV18 to TRBJ1-4; 10 nucleotides agree with TRBD1. Germline trimming cut 5 bases from V and 6 bases from J; bases unmatched to any gene: 6. From germline, CDR1 is KGHSH and CDR2 LQKENI. CDR3 length: 15 amino acids. In nucleotides, the CDR3 is TGTGCCAGCTCAACGACAGGGGGCTTTGATGAAAAACTGTTTTTT. This gives the protein CASSTTGGFDEKLFF.

The gene calls are TRBV5-4 and TRBJ2-5, with 13 bases lining up with TRBD2. The CDR3 is made up of 16 amino acids. Trimming took 1 base from V and 7 from J; bases not matched to a gene: 7. Germline CDR1 and CDR2: SGHNT and YYREEE (reference sequence). The CDR3 sequence: CASSLKTTSGGPTQYF. As DNA, the CDR3 is TGTGCCAGCAGCTTGAAGACGACTAGCGGGGGGCCGACCCAGTACTTC.

The chain uses TRBV7-8 and TRBJ2-2, with 12 nucleotides matching TRBD2. V dropped 2 bases and J dropped 5; count of bases not matched to a gene: 9. The CDR3 loop spans 18 amino acids. Germline lookup yields CDR1 SGHVS and CDR2 FQNEAQ. The CDR3 nucleotides are TGTGCCAGCAGCTTACAGACTAGCGGGGGACTGGGAACCGGGGAGCTGTTTTTT. This encodes CASSLQTSGGLGTGELFF.

V gene TRBV7-2 combines with J gene TRBJ1-2, with D tentatively TRBD1 (6 bases). V was cut by 2 bases and J by 5 bases, with 9 bases left in between. This CDR3 comprises 13 residues. The V gene's germline CDR1 is SGHTA and CDR2 FQGNSA. CDR3 loop: CASSLLGAYGYTF. Here the CDR3 DNA reads TGTGCCAGCAGCTTACTGGGGGCTTATGGCTACACCTTC.

As concerns this clone: At one end, the junction sequence differs from germline, possibly due to a read error. The CDR3 region is CASSNAPDSRNF. In DNA form, the CDR3 reads TGTGCCAGCAGTAACGCCCCGGACTCCCGAAATTTT. The chain joins TRBV2 to TRBJ1-5; D is uncertain. Germline V gene sequence: CDR1 SNHLY, CDR2 FYNNEI. The CDR3 sequence is 12 residues long.

The rearrangement links TRBV7-2 to TRBJ2-5; D may be TRBD2 (6 bases). Germline CDR1 and CDR2: SGHTA and FQGNSA. V was cut by 8 bases and J by 2 bases, with 21 bases left in between. The CDR3 has 16 amino acids. CDR3 region: CASEIGGLGKQETQYF. CDR3 DNA: TGTGCCAGCGAGATTGGGGGGTTGGGAAAACAAGAGACCCAGTACTTC.

This clone was seen only once. The rearrangement joins TRBV4-1 to TRBJ2-1; 13 bases map to TRBD2. Germline CDR1 MGHRA, CDR2 YSYEKL. The J segment lost 7 bases and the V segment lost 0 bases, leaving 6 bases of the junction unmatched. The CDR3 extends over 17 amino acids. The CDR3 nucleotides read TGCGCCAGCAGCCAAGAGGGACTAGCGGGGATAAGAAATGAGCAGTTCTTC. Translating it yields CASSQEGLAGIRNEQFF.

This chain links TRBV4-1 with TRBJ2-5; D may be TRBD2 (6 bases). The CDR3 length is 15 residues. The germline V gene has CDR1 MGHRA and CDR2 YSYEKL. V lost 1 base to trimming and J lost 4 bases, with 13 bases between them. The chain's CDR3 is CASSQGGPGGETQYF. CDR3 sequence (DNA): TGCGCCAGCAGCCAAGGCGGGCCCGGGGGAGAGACCCAGTACTTC.

This clone appeared a few times. CDR3 in DNA: TGTGCCAGCAGCGTAGTACTGGACACCGGGGAGCTGTTTTTT. It encodes CASSVVLDTGELFF. The chain employs TRBV9 and TRBJ2-2; no clear D. Germline lookup yields CDR1 SGDLS and CDR2 YYNGEE. The CDR3 sequence is 14 residues long. The V and J ends lost 0 bases and 3 bases respectively, with 6 bases between them.

The chain recombines TRBV5-6 with TRBJ2-2, with D possibly TRBD1 on 5 matching bases. Germline CDR1 and CDR2: SGHDT and YYEEEE. This CDR3 contains 15 residues. V lost 4 bases to trimming and J lost 1 base, with 11 bases between them. In DNA, the CDR3 is TGTGCCAGCAGCGAACAGACAGAGAACACCGGGGAGCTGTTTTTT. Translating it yields CASSEQTENTGELFF.

This clone was seen a handful of times. V and J are TRBV7-2 and TRBJ2-3; D may be TRBD2 (5 bases). V lost 5 bases and J 6 bases, leaving 12 bases between the germline ends. The CDR3 has 13 amino acids. Germline V lookup: CDR1 SGHTA, CDR2 FQGNSA. DNA for the CDR3: TGTGCCAGCAGCCCCTCCGAGCGGGATACGCAGTATTTT. Its protein product is CASSPSERDTQYF.

Only one count was recorded for this clone. The genes are TRBV29-1 and TRBJ1-4; perhaps TRBD1 as D (6 bases). The CDR3 loop spans 13 amino acids. Germline assignment: CDR1 SQVTM and CDR2 ANQGSEA. The ends were cut back, 7 bases at V and 5 bases at J, with 14 bases in the middle. The CDR3 loop reads CSAQWGPNEKLFF. DNA for the CDR3: TGCAGCGCCCAGTGGGGGCCAAATGAAAAACTGTTTTTT.

The rearrangement links TRBV11-2 to TRBJ2-3; TRBD2 matches 8 bases. The CDR3 runs 15 residues. Looked up from germline, CDR1 is SGHAT and CDR2 is FQNNGV. Trimming cost V 6 bases and J 1 base; bases outside gene matches: 6. The DNA of the CDR3 is TGTGCCAGCAGTAGAGGACTAGCTGGCACAGATACGCAGTATTTT. This codes for CASSRGLAGTDTQYF.

This clone came up a few times. V is TRBV28 and J is TRBJ2-1, with no clear D. The V gene lost 5 bases and the J gene lost 0 bases, with 14 bases spanning the gap. The CDR3 loop spans 16 amino acids. Germline assignment: CDR1 MDHEN and CDR2 SYDVKM. The DNA of the CDR3 is TGTGCCAGCAGTCCCCGAGGCGGAACCTCCTACAATGAGCAGTTCTTC. Translation: CASSPRGGTSYNEQFF.

On this clone itself: A read error may explain this, as a much larger clone is one base away. This chain links TRBV5-4 with TRBJ1-3; 7 nucleotides line up with TRBD1. J was trimmed by 0 bases and V by 4 bases; bases with no gene match: 4. From germline, CDR1 is SGHNT and CDR2 YYREEE (reference sequence). CDR3 size: 15 residues. The CDR3, as DNA: TGTGCCAGCAGCCCGGGACAGCGCTCTGGAAACACCATATATTTT. Residues: CASSPGQRSGNTIYF.

V is TRBV30 and J is TRBJ2-5; D might be TRBD2 (6 bases). V lost 2 bases, J lost 1 base, and 8 bases lay in between. Germline V gene lookup returns CDR1 GTSNPN and CDR2 SVGIG (reference sequence). The length of the CDR3 is 13 residues. Here the CDR3 reads CAWSWGVQETQYF. In DNA form, the CDR3 reads TGTGCCTGGAGTTGGGGGGTCCAAGAGACCCAGTACTTC.

The J gene is TRBJ1-5, the V gene TRBV6-5; 7 bases are a match to TRBD1. CDR1 and CDR2 from the germline V gene are MNHEY and SVGAGI. There are 15 residues in the CDR3. The ends lost 0 bases at V and 5 bases at J; junction bases unmatched: 4. DNA of the CDR3: TGTGCCAGCAGTTACTCGAGACAGGGCGATCAGCCCCAGCATTTT. It is translated as CASSYSRQGDQPQHF.

The chain employs TRBV7-8 and TRBJ1-5, with D unclear. Germline V gene sequence: CDR1 SGHVS, CDR2 FQNEAQ. The V gene lost 5 bases and the J gene lost 1 base, with 12 bases spanning the gap. The CDR3 has 15 residues. This chain's CDR3 is CASSPQGGSNQPQHF. CDR3 DNA: TGTGCCAGCAGCCCCCAAGGCGGGAGCAATCAGCCCCAGCATTTT.

The gene calls are TRBV6-2 or TRBV6-3 and TRBJ1-2; no firm D call. The CDR3 is 12 amino acids. V gave up 5 bases and J gave up 5 bases, with 9 bases separating them. Germline loops: CDR1 MNHEY, CDR2 SVGEGT. CDR3 region: CASSPGPYGYTF. CDR3 nucleotide sequence: TGTGCCAGCAGTCCGGGTCCTTATGGCTACACCTTC.